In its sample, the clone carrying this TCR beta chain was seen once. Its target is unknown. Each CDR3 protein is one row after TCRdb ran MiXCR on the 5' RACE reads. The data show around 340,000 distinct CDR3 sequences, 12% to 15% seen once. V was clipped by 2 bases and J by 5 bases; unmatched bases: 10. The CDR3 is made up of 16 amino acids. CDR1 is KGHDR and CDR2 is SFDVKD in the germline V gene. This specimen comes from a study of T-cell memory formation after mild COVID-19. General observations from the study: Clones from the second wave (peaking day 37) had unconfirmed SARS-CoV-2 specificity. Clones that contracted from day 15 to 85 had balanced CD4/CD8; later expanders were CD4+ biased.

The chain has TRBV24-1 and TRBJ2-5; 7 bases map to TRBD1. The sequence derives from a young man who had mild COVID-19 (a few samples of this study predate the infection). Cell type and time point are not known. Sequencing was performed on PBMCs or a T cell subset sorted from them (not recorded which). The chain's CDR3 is CATSDSSDRAGETQYF. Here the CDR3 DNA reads TGTGCCACCAGTGATTCTTCTGACAGGGCCGGGGAGACCCAGTACTTC.